This T cell receptor (beta chain) was retrieved from a study of control samples from healthy donors and cancer patients. Some clones are missing from TCRdb's copy, which holds only in-frame ones; the method was immunoSEQ multiplex PCR. Of 110,000 to 150,000 clones detected, about 95% appear once; the ten largest clones hold about 14%. Germline V lookup: CDR1 SNHLY, CDR2 FYNNEI. The CDR3 runs to 14 residues. V dropped 6 bases and J dropped 0 bases, with 11 bases sitting between them. The V gene is TRBV2, the J gene TRBJ1-2; D not certain. The specimen was PBMCs. The receptor was derived from a man aged 55 to 70 with colorectal cancer. In DNA, the CDR3 is TGTGCCAGCAGGTGGGGTTCTGCTAACTATGGCTACACCTTC. This codes for CASRWGSANYGYTF.